The 32 T cell receptor beta chains in this list originate from one sample, sequenced in a study of cytomegalovirus exposure and HLA in healthy donors. Use of 60 Vbeta and 13 Jbeta primers characterized the PCR. Here immunoSEQ multiplex PCR was the method, and the copy in TCRdb shows in-frame clones only, minus some. The table lists roughly 130,000 clones, roughly 74% of them singletons. Material for sequencing was PBMCs. The origin of the receptors is a woman aged 45-65 years in good health and CMV-seropositive.

The chain joins TRBV7-9 to TRBJ2-7, with TRBD1 as a possible D gene (6 bases). Deletions cut 5 bases from V and 2 bases from J, with 13 bases between. The CDR3 contains 14 residues. Germline V CDR1 and CDR2: SEHNR, FQNEAQ (reference sequence). CDR3 amino acids: CASSPLQGPYEQYF. The CDR3 DNA sequence: TGTGCCAGCAGCCCGTTACAGGGACCCTACGAGCAGTACTTC.

This rearrangement joins TRBV27 to TRBJ2-1, with TRBD2 identical over 8 bases. Germline lookup yields CDR1 MNHEY and CDR2 SMNVEV (reference sequence). The CDR3 covers 15 residues. Unmatched junction bases numbered 3, after V lost 3 bases and J lost 2 bases. The CDR3 region is CASSFSGGAYNEQFF. In DNA, the CDR3 is TGTGCCAGCAGTTTTTCCGGGGGGGCCTACAATGAGCAGTTCTTC.

V and J are TRBV5-1 and TRBJ1-4; D is unclear. V dropped 0 bases and J dropped 0 bases, with 6 bases sitting between them. The CDR3 length is 15 residues. Germline values: CDR1 SGHRS, CDR2 YFSETQ. The CDR3 spells CASSLGAATNEKLFF. The CDR3 DNA reads TGCGCCAGCAGCTTGGGAGCTGCAACTAATGAAAAACTGTTTTTT.

The chain joins TRBV4-3 to TRBJ1-2; possible D gene TRBD1, 6 bases. Germline CDR1 reads LGHNA; CDR2 reads YSLEER. Trimming left V 2 bases short and J 5 bases short, with 12 bases between. CDR3 length equals 14 residues. This chain's CDR3 is CASSQPDSRYGYTF. CDR3 DNA sequence: TGCGCCAGCAGCCAACCGGACAGCAGATATGGCTACACCTTC.

The chain combines TRBV19 with TRBJ2-7; TRBD1 aligns across 8 bases. Germline V gene lookup returns CDR1 LNHDA and CDR2 SQIVND (reference sequence). The CDR3 totals 14 residues. Trimming cost V 5 bases and J 7 bases; bases outside gene matches: 10. The CDR3 DNA reads as TGTGCCAGTAGTGCTTTGACAGGGGATGGGGAGCAGTACTTC. It is translated as CASSALTGDGEQYF.

This chain joins TRBV9 and TRBJ2-3, with D perhaps matching TRBD1 (6 bases). Germline values: CDR1 SGDLS, CDR2 YYNGEE. V lost 0 bases and J lost 2, with 7 bases in between. The CDR3 has 14 residues. The CDR3 sequence is CASSVEGDTDTQYF. The DNA of the CDR3 is TGTGCCAGCAGCGTAGAGGGGGACACAGATACGCAGTATTTT.

This clone was seen a few times. Because the CDR3 is missing its conserved closing phenylalanine or tryptophan, this is likely a read error. The DNA is omitted, as the CDR3 cannot be located on it reliably, and the CDR3 follows TCRdb's listing. The V call is TRBV5-8, the J call TRBJ2-7; the table's TRBD2 call for D was not verified on the DNA. The CDR3 has 12 residues if both end residues are counted. Germline CDR1 SGHTS, CDR2 YDEGEE. CDR3: CASSPRGRESHL.

This clone showed up just once. The V and J genes are TRBV7-9 and TRBJ2-7, with a tentative D call TRBD2 (5 bases). CDR3 length equals 15 residues. V was clipped by 8 bases and J by 4 bases, with 21 bases between them. The V gene's germline CDR1 is SEHNR and CDR2 FQNEAQ (reference sequence). CDR3 residues: CASGSGLWNEYEQYF. In nucleotides, the CDR3 is TGTGCCAGCGGTTCAGGACTCTGGAACGAATACGAGCAGTACTTC.

V and J are TRBV25-1 and TRBJ1-2; D is ambiguous. V lost 3 bases to trimming and J lost 8 bases, with 10 bases between them. This CDR3 region has 12 residues. From germline, CDR1 is MGHDK and CDR2 SYGVNS. The CDR3 region is CASSDPGYGYTF. The DNA of the CDR3 is TGTGCCAGCAGTGACCCAGGATACGGCTACACCTTC.

This rearrangement joins TRBV18 to TRBJ2-5; 7 nucleotides match TRBD1. The CDR3 length is 14 residues. V was pared by 2 bases and J by 3 bases, with 3 bases of the junction left unmatched. Germline loops: CDR1 KGHSH, CDR2 LQKENI. The DNA for the CDR3 is TGTGCCAGCTCACCAGGGACAGAAGAAGAGACCCAGTACTTC. It codes for CASSPGTEEETQYF.

The chain employs TRBV7-7 and TRBJ2-1; 9 nucleotides agree with TRBD2. Trimming at V came to 1 base and at J to 5 bases, leaving 6 bases not matched to a gene. Germline V gene sequence: CDR1 SSHAT, CDR2 FNYEAQ (reference sequence). The CDR3 is 16 residues long. In DNA, the CDR3 is TGTGCCAGCAGCTTAGATGGGCGGGGGGGCGACAATGAGCAGTTCTTC. This codes for CASSLDGRGGDNEQFF. Complete variable domain (other parts from reference TRBV7-7 and TRBJ2-1): GAGVSQSPRYKVTKRGQDVTLRCDPISSHATLYWYQQALGQGPEFLTYFNYEAQPDKSGLPSDRFSAERPEGSISTLTIQRTEQRDSAMYRCASSLDGRGGDNEQFFGPGTRLTVL.

The chain recombines TRBV5-1 with TRBJ1-4; the D is unclear. Trimming removed 3 bases from V and 0 bases from J, with 6 bases in between. CDR3 size: 14 residues. Germline loops: CDR1 SGHRS, CDR2 YFSETQ. Here the CDR3 DNA reads TGCGCCAGCAGCTCAGGCACAACTAATGAAAAACTGTTTTTT. Protein: CASSSGTTNEKLFF.

This clone was seen more than once but under ten times. The chain employs TRBV13 and TRBJ2-1, with D unclear. CDR1 is PRHDT and CDR2 is FYEKMQ in the germline V gene (reference sequence). The CDR3 is made up of 13 amino acids. The V end lost 5 bases, the J end lost 7 bases, and 12 bases lay between the germline ends. In nucleotides, the CDR3 is TGTGCCAGCAGCCCCCAGTTGGAGAATGAGCAGTTCTTC. Residues: CASSPQLENEQFF.

V and J are TRBV18 and TRBJ1-1; the match to TRBD1 covers 8 bases. This CDR3 has 16 amino acids. J was trimmed by 0 bases and V by 3 bases; bases with no gene match: 6. Germline lookup yields CDR1 KGHSH and CDR2 LQKENI. CDR3 sequence: CASSPNRGGMNTEAFF. The DNA for the CDR3 is TGTGCCAGCTCACCGAACAGGGGGGGAATGAACACTGAAGCTTTCTTT. Together with reference TRBV18 and TRBJ1-1, the CDR3 gives the full variable domain: NAGVMQNPRHLVRRRGQEARLRCSPMKGHSHVYWYRQLPEEGLKFMVYLQKENIIDESGMPKERFSAEFPKEGPSILRIQQVVRGDSAAYFCASSPNRGGMNTEAFFGQGTRLTVV.

In its sample, this clone was seen a few times. V and J are TRBV27 and TRBJ2-5; 9 bases fit TRBD2. V lost 5 bases and J lost 6; bases outside the gene matches: 10. Germline V gene sequence: CDR1 MNHEY, CDR2 SMNVEV (reference sequence). The CDR3 has 15 amino acids. CDR3 loop: CASSQLRGGSKTQYF. The CDR3 coding sequence is TGTGCCAGCAGTCAATTGCGGGGGGGCTCTAAGACCCAGTACTTC.

The gene calls are TRBV7-2 and TRBJ1-6; 8 positions agree with TRBD1. CDR3 length: 17 residues. V lost 1 base and J lost 6; bases outside the gene matches: 8. The V gene's germline CDR1 is SGHTA and CDR2 FQGNSA. The CDR3: CASSLGGQGRGNSPLHF. The CDR3 DNA reads TGTGCCAGCAGCTTAGGAGGACAGGGAAGGGGTAATTCACCCCTCCACTTT.

This chain connects TRBV7-8 to TRBJ1-5; tentatively, D is TRBD1 (5 bases). Germline V gene lookup returns CDR1 SGHVS and CDR2 FQNEAQ. The ends were cut back, 0 bases at V and 5 bases at J, with 8 bases in the middle. This CDR3 has 14 amino acids. The CDR3 sequence is CASSLAGGHQPQHF. In DNA form, the CDR3 reads TGTGCCAGCAGCTTAGCGGGGGGTCATCAGCCCCAGCATTTT.

CDR3 loop: CASSRKAVSQGTGELFF. The CDR3 DNA sequence: TGTGCCAGCTCACGAAAGGCCGTGAGTCAGGGTACCGGGGAGCTGTTTTTT. V and J are TRBV18 and TRBJ2-2, with D perhaps TRBD1 (5 bases). This CDR3 spans 17 amino acids. V was trimmed by 4 bases and J by 5 bases, leaving 20 bases between them. Germline CDR1 and CDR2: KGHSH and LQKENI.

This clone occurred once. The chain links TRBV7-2 to TRBJ2-3; a weak D match, TRBD2 (7 bases). The CDR3 contains 16 residues. Germline V gene sequence: CDR1 SGHTA, CDR2 FQGNSA. V lost 3 bases to trimming and J lost 2 bases, with 15 bases between them. CDR3 in amino acids: CASSFPRGGNTDTQYF. Written as DNA, the CDR3 is TGTGCCAGCAGCTTCCCTCGCGGGGGCAACACAGATACGCAGTATTTT. Full variable domain (rest looked up from reference TRBV7-2 and TRBJ2-3): GAGVSQSPSNKVTEKGKDVELRCDPISGHTALYWYRQSLGQGLEFLIYFQGNSAPDKSGLPSDRFSAERTGGSVSTLTIQRTQQEDSAVYLCASSFPRGGNTDTQYFGPGTRLTVL.

The chain uses TRBV30 and TRBJ1-2; 8 nucleotides line up with TRBD1. The trim removed 1 base at V and 6 bases at J, leaving 7 bases unmatched. The germline V gene encodes CDR1 GTSNPN and CDR2 SVGIG (reference sequence). CDR3 length: 14 amino acids. The CDR3 here is CAWSGIGQGNGYTF. The CDR3 DNA reads TGTGCCTGGAGTGGGATCGGACAGGGTAATGGCTACACCTTC.

This CDR3 is CATHESGSEAFF. The CDR3 DNA reads TGTGCCACCCACGAAAGTGGGAGTGAAGCTTTCTTT. The rearrangement links TRBV5-4 to TRBJ1-1, with D hard to call. Trimming left V 9 bases short and J 7 bases short, with 16 bases between. CDR1 SGHNT and CDR2 YYREEE come from the germline V gene (reference sequence). This CDR3 has 12 residues.

The V and J genes are TRBV6-1 and TRBJ2-1; D may be TRBD1 (6 bases). Germline CDR1 and CDR2: MNHNS and SASEGT. Trimming shortened V by 0 bases and J by 15 bases, and 18 bases separated the two germline ends. The CDR3 spans 14 residues. CDR3 amino acids: CASSEARGGRRPFF. CDR3 in DNA: TGTGCCAGCAGTGAAGCCCGAGGGGGACGCCGGCCGTTCTTC.

The chain couples TRBV18 to TRBJ2-7, with 9 bases matching TRBD1. Losses at the gene ends were 3 bases for V and 7 bases for J; bases not matched to a gene: 10. The length of the CDR3 is 15 residues. In germline, CDR1 is KGHSH, CDR2 LQKENI. The DNA for the CDR3 is TGTGCCAGCTCACCTCTCACCGGGACAGGGAATGAGCAGTACTTC. Translation: CASSPLTGTGNEQYF.

The chain employs TRBV6-1 and TRBJ1-5; D call uncertain. CDR3 length: 14 amino acids. V was shortened by 8 bases and J by 6 bases, with 17 bases between the two germline ends. CDR1 is MNHNS, CDR2 SASEGT, per germline. The CDR3 bases are TGTGCCAGCCTCGGGAGTGGCAGCGGTCAGCCCCAGCATTTT. It yields the protein CASLGSGSGQPQHF.

The gene calls are TRBV4-1 and TRBJ1-2; TRBD1 matches at 9 bases. The CDR3 contains 16 residues. CDR1 MGHRA and CDR2 YSYEKL come from the germline V gene. J lost 8 bases, V lost 1 base, and 11 bases had no gene match. CDR3 in DNA: TGCGCCAGCAGCCAAGTCACCACCGGGACAGGGAACGGCTACACCTTC. Translation: CASSQVTTGTGNGYTF.

V is TRBV4-1 and J is TRBJ2-3, with D perhaps matching TRBD2 (5 bases). Trimming pared 4 bases from V and 2 bases from J, leaving 10 bases between. Germline V gene data show CDR1 as MGHRA and CDR2 as YSYEKL. The CDR3 runs 14 residues. CDR3 DNA sequence: TGCGCCAGCAGCCGCCGGGAAAACACAGATACGCAGTATTTT. Translating gives CASSRRENTDTQYF.

The chain couples TRBV11-2 to TRBJ1-2; 8 nucleotides match TRBD1. Unmatched junction bases numbered 7, after V lost 5 bases and J lost 5 bases. Germline V gives CDR1 SGHAT, CDR2 FQNNGV. This CDR3 has 14 amino acids. The CDR3 here is CASSIGTGDYGYTF. As DNA, the CDR3 is TGTGCCAGCAGCATTGGGACAGGTGATTATGGCTACACCTTC.

The V gene is TRBV6-1, the J gene TRBJ1-2; D not certain. Germline V CDR1 and CDR2: MNHNS, SASEGT. V lost 8 bases, J lost 8 bases, and 12 bases lay in between. The length of the CDR3 is 11 residues. CDR3 sequence: CASGEVRGYTF. In DNA, the CDR3 is TGTGCCAGCGGGGAAGTGAGGGGCTACACCTTC.

The chain couples TRBV5-1 to TRBJ1-1; D perhaps matches TRBD1 (5 bases). V was trimmed by 0 bases and J by 2 bases, leaving 11 bases between them. Germline assignment: CDR1 SGHRS and CDR2 YFSETQ. There are 15 residues in the CDR3. This chain's CDR3 is CASSLAGGVNTEAFF. CDR3 DNA: TGCGCCAGCAGCTTGGCCGGGGGAGTTAACACTGAAGCTTTCTTT.

The chain has TRBV5-1 and TRBJ2-2; the D is unclear. V gave up 4 bases and J gave up 5 bases, with 18 bases separating them. The CDR3 length is 16 residues. Germline V CDR1 and CDR2: SGHRS, YFSETQ. CDR3 bases: TGCGCCAGCAGCCCCCTTCGGCAGGCACAGACCGGGGAGCTGTTTTTT. Translating gives CASSPLRQAQTGELFF.

V and J are TRBV7-2 and TRBJ1-2; a possible D gene is TRBD1 (5 bases). The CDR3 contains 15 residues. V lost 2 bases and J lost 3, with 13 bases in between. Germline V gives CDR1 SGHTA, CDR2 FQGNSA. The CDR3 region is CASSLRLQGDYGYTF. The CDR3 DNA is TGTGCCAGCAGCTTACGCCTCCAGGGTGACTATGGCTACACCTTC.

This rearrangement joins TRBV10-3 to TRBJ1-6; TRBD1 aligns across 8 bases. Germline-derived CDR1 and CDR2 are ENHRY and SYGVKD. After removal of 2 bases from V and 10 bases from J, the junction contained 7 bases not matched to a gene. CDR3 length: 15 amino acids. The CDR3 nucleotides are TGTGCCATCAGTGAGCTAAACAGGGGGGAGTCACCCCTCCACTTT. Residues: CAISELNRGESPLHF.